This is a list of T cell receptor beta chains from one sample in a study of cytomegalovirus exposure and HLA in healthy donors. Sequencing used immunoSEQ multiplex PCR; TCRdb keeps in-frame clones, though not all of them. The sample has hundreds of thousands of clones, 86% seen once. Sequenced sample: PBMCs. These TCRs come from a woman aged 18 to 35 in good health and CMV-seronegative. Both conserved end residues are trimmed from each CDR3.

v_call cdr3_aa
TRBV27 ASRRTGGWSNYGYT
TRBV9 ASSVEPGQGTEAF
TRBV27 ASSSLTPTDTQY
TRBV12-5 ASGLGLAGNTDTQY
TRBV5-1 ASSLPGTGDEKLF
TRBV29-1 SVVDRGRSTGELF
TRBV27 ASSLWAGANTEAF
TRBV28 ASKPLGDLYEQY
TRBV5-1 ASSQGLAGDTDTQY
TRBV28 ASTRGESVQPQH
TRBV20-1 SAPDTYEQY
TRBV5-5 ASSPTQGGLLANYGYT
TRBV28 ASSPYYYGLADTQY